Sequencing of this T cell receptor beta chain was carried out in a study of OX40 agonist ivuxolimab in advanced cancers. On the study more broadly: Ivuxolimab was delivered to patients intravenously every 2 weeks at doses spanning 0.01 to 10 mg/kg.

This clone was picked up one time. CDR1 is SNHLY and CDR2 is FYNNEI in the germline V gene. This CDR3 spans 15 amino acids. V shed 6 bases and J 8 bases; nucleotides not matched to a gene: 7. The table came from immunoSEQ multiplex PCR; TCRdb's copy has only in-frame clones and leaves some out. The sample holds some 83,000 clones, more than 80% seen once. The chain recombines TRBV2 with TRBJ2-1, with 13 bases fitting TRBD2. This TCR derives from an adult with an advanced solid tumor such as melanoma, head and neck, liver or kidney cancer. Sequenced here: CD4+ or CD8+ T cells sorted from blood, sampled in a trial of the OX40 agonist ivuxolimab. The CDR3 reads CASRSTSGRVDEQFF. The CDR3 DNA is TGTGCCAGCAGGTCCACTAGCGGGAGGGTCGATGAGCAGTTCTTC.